The 20 T cell receptor beta chains reported below all come from one sample, sequenced in a study of OX40 agonist ivuxolimab in advanced cancers. Measured with immunoSEQ multiplex PCR; TCRdb has only the in-frame clones, and not every one. The sample yields approximately 82,000 clones, more than 70% seen once. The sample in question was CD4+ or CD8+ T cells sorted from blood, obtained in a trial of the OX40 agonist ivuxolimab. Every receptor here comes from an adult with an advanced solid tumor such as melanoma, head and neck, liver or kidney cancer.

The V gene is TRBV2, the J gene TRBJ2-7; possible D gene TRBD1, 6 bases. The germline V and J ends were trimmed by 8 bases and 7 bases, with 18 bases remaining between them. Germline values: CDR1 SNHLY, CDR2 FYNNEI. The CDR3 length is 13 residues. The CDR3 nucleotides are TGTGCCAGCGGAACAGGGACCTGGGGAGAGCAGTACTTC. Translated: CASGTGTWGEQYF.

The V and J genes are TRBV9 and TRBJ2-5; D tentatively fits TRBD1 or TRBD2 (5 bases each). In germline, CDR1 is SGDLS, CDR2 YYNGEE. The germline V and J ends were trimmed by 4 bases and 4 bases, with 17 bases remaining between them. The CDR3 length is 15 residues. The CDR3 DNA follows: TGTGCCAGCAGCTTACAACCGGGACCCTCAGAGACCCAGTACTTC. It translates to CASSLQPGPSETQYF.

This chain joins TRBV29-1 and TRBJ1-1; TRBD1 is a possible D gene (6 bases). This CDR3 region has 12 residues. Trimming took off 7 bases at V and 8 bases at J, with 17 bases between the two ends. From germline, CDR1 is SQVTM and CDR2 ANQGSEA. This chain's CDR3 is CSAGGGQGEAFF. Written as DNA, the CDR3 is TGCAGCGCAGGTGGCGGGCAGGGGGAAGCTTTCTTT.

This clone was found once. The rearrangement links TRBV20-1 to TRBJ2-7; D is undetermined. Trimming stripped 0 bases from V and 2 bases from J, with 2 bases between. The CDR3 length is 11 residues. CDR1 and CDR2 (germline): DFQATT, SNEGSKA (reference sequence). CDR3 region: CSARDPYEQYF. CDR3 DNA sequence: TGCAGTGCTAGAGATCCCTACGAGCAGTACTTC.

The chain couples TRBV28 to TRBJ1-6; D remains unclear. V was cut by 5 bases and J by 9 bases, with 11 bases left in between. Germline V gene lookup returns CDR1 MDHEN and CDR2 SYDVKM. The CDR3 length is 13 residues. The CDR3 spells CASSPLVGSPLHF. The CDR3 region has the DNA TGTGCCAGCAGTCCCCTAGTGGGTTCACCCCTCCACTTT.

The V and J genes are TRBV6-1 and TRBJ1-1; the D is unclear. Trimming took off 6 bases at V and 0 bases at J, with 2 bases between the two ends. CDR3 size: 11 residues. From germline, CDR1 is MNHNS and CDR2 SASEGT. CDR3 residues: CASRLNTEAFF. The CDR3 coding sequence is TGTGCCAGCAGGTTGAACACTGAAGCTTTCTTT.

The chain is built from TRBV5-4 and TRBJ2-1, with D perhaps matching TRBD1 (5 bases). The germline gives CDR1 SGHNT, CDR2 YYREEE (reference sequence). The CDR3 runs 12 residues. The ends were cut back, 0 bases at V and 8 bases at J, with 6 bases in the middle. The CDR3, as DNA: TGTGCCAGCAGCTTGGAAGGGGATGAGCAGTTCTTC. The encoded protein is CASSLEGDEQFF.

The V call is TRBV2, the J call TRBJ1-4; 10 bases align to TRBD1. The V segment lost 7 bases and the J segment 8 bases; nucleotides outside the gene matches: 16. This CDR3 region has 17 residues. The germline CDR1 and CDR2 sequences are SNHLY and FYNNEI. CDR3 amino acids: CASKRNPLGTGVEKLFF. For the CDR3, the DNA is TGTGCCAGCAAGCGGAACCCTCTCGGGACAGGGGTAGAAAAACTGTTTTTT.

V usage is TRBV18 and J usage is TRBJ2-3; TRBD2 agrees at 8 bases. With 3 bases clipped from V and 3 bases from J, the junction kept 8 bases outside the gene matches. This CDR3 has 16 residues. Germline CDR1 KGHSH, CDR2 LQKENI. The CDR3 bases are TGTGCCAGCTCACCCGTTGGCGGGGGGCCGACAGATACGCAGTATTTT. Translation gives CASSPVGGGPTDTQYF. The full variable domain, with the rest looked up from reference TRBV18 and TRBJ2-3, is NAGVMQNPRHLVRRRGQEARLRCSPMKGHSHVYWYRQLPEEGLKFMVYLQKENIIDESGMPKERFSAEFPKEGPSILRIQQVVRGDSAAYFCASSPVGGGPTDTQYFGPGTRLTVL.

The chain links TRBV27 to TRBJ1-1; D is ambiguous. CDR1 and CDR2 (germline): MNHEY, SMNVEV (reference sequence). Between the trimmed V and J ends, which lost 4 bases and 3 bases, there was a span of 12 bases. This CDR3 is built from 14 residues. The CDR3 nucleotides are TGTGCCAGCAGTTCTCCTCGGGGTTACACTGAAGCTTTCTTT. Encoded protein: CASSSPRGYTEAFF.

The chain couples TRBV5-4 to TRBJ2-2; D perhaps matches TRBD2 (5 bases). The germline V and J ends were trimmed by 0 bases and 6 bases, with 12 bases remaining between them. The CDR3 has 15 amino acids. Germline assignment: CDR1 SGHNT and CDR2 YYREEE (reference sequence). The CDR3 DNA sequence: TGTGCCAGCAGCTTGGGCCGAAGAGGGCCCGGGGAGCTGTTTTTT. Encoded protein: CASSLGRRGPGELFF.

This chain joins TRBV28 and TRBJ2-2, with TRBD2 matching over 12 bases. This CDR3 has 15 amino acids. Germline values: CDR1 MDHEN, CDR2 SYDVKM. V lost 5 bases to trimming and J lost 4 bases; unmatched junction nucleotides: 2. CDR3 DNA sequence: TGTGCCAGCAGTACTAGCGGGGGGAGCACCGGGGAGCTGTTTTTT. Translating it yields CASSTSGGSTGELFF.

This clone was observed once. The chain uses TRBV5-8 and TRBJ2-1; 7 positions agree with TRBD2. CDR3 size: 12 residues. The germline CDR1 and CDR2 sequences are SGHTS and YDEGEE. With 3 bases clipped from V and 8 bases from J, the junction kept 2 bases outside the gene matches. The CDR3: CASSSRGDEQFF. The CDR3, as DNA: TGTGCCAGCAGCTCCCGGGGGGATGAGCAGTTCTTC.

This clone has just one count. V is TRBV6-5 and J is TRBJ1-1, with 7 positions matching TRBD1. J gave up 10 bases and V 5 bases, and 7 bases lay outside the gene matches. The length of the CDR3 is 12 residues. Germline V CDR1 and CDR2: MNHEY, SVGAGI. The CDR3 DNA is TGTGCCAGCAGTCGTGACAGGGTGGGAGCTTTCTTT. As protein: CASSRDRVGAFF.

This sequence joins TRBV29-1 and TRBJ2-7; the D gene is possibly TRBD1 (5 bases). The ends were cut back, 6 bases at V and 1 base at J, with 7 bases in the middle. Germline V gene sequence: CDR1 SQVTM, CDR2 ANQGSEA. CDR3 length equals 11 residues. As DNA, the CDR3 is TGCAGCGTAGCAGGGTCCTACGAGCAGTACTTC. This codes for CSVAGSYEQYF.

A few counts support this clone. This chain joins TRBV28 and TRBJ1-5; a weak D match, TRBD1 (5 bases). Deletions cut 5 bases from V and 5 bases from J, with 7 bases between. The CDR3 covers 12 residues. The V gene's germline CDR1 is MDHEN and CDR2 SYDVKM. The CDR3 region is CASSQQDQPQHF. CDR3 DNA sequence: TGTGCCAGCAGTCAACAGGATCAGCCCCAGCATTTT.

The V gene is TRBV7-8, the J gene TRBJ1-1; D may be TRBD1 (5 bases). Germline assignment: CDR1 SGHVS and CDR2 FQNEAQ. The CDR3 sequence is 15 residues long. Trimming removed 5 bases at V and 6 bases at J, with 19 bases between. The CDR3 spells CASSHAGVYLAEAFF. DNA of the CDR3: TGTGCCAGCAGCCATGCGGGGGTCTATCTGGCTGAAGCTTTCTTT.

The chain has TRBV28 and TRBJ2-7; weak D call: TRBD1 (5 bases). V lost 2 bases and J 6 bases, leaving 14 bases between the germline ends. The CDR3 consists of 14 residues. Germline V gene sequence: CDR1 MDHEN, CDR2 SYDVKM. In nucleotides, the CDR3 is TGTGCCAGCAGTTTACAGTCGCTAGGGGCCGAGCAGTACTTC. This sequence encodes CASSLQSLGAEQYF.

This chain joins TRBV27 and TRBJ2-3; D call uncertain. Germline V CDR1 and CDR2: MNHEY, SMNVEV (reference sequence). V lost 8 bases and J lost 7, with 13 bases in between. The CDR3 has 12 amino acids. CDR3 in amino acids: CASGPLGNTQYF. DNA of the CDR3: TGTGCCAGCGGCCCCCTGGGGAATACGCAGTATTTT.

This clone appeared a few times. V usage is TRBV10-1 and J usage is TRBJ1-1, with D uncertain. The CDR3 runs to 14 residues. V was shortened by 5 bases and J by 1 base, with 11 bases between the two germline ends. The germline CDR1 and CDR2 sequences are WNHNN and SYGVQD (reference sequence). The CDR3 DNA is TGCGCCAGCAGTTTCTCAGCACGGAACACTGAAGCTTTCTTT. As protein: CASSFSARNTEAFF.